Sequencing of this TCR beta chain was carried out in a study of T cells after yellow fever vaccination (dated by TCRdb to between 2018 and 2021). In terms of the full investigation: The SMART-Seq v4 Ultra Low Input RNA kit was used to prepare libraries from fractions with low cell numbers. To follow T-cell clones before and after primary and booster YFV17D yellow fever vaccination, bulk TCR alpha and beta repertoires were sequenced over time. Two healthy male donors, one aged 18 to 29 and one aged 30 to 40 years, were included in the cohort. Blood was collected at multiple timepoints before and after primary and secondary immunization, and bulk PBMC replicates and cell subsets were isolated.

At least ten counts were recorded for this clonotype. Its antigen specificity is not known. Base quality data are lacking; no much larger clone is found one base away. Findings and caveats that apply to the study as a whole: Computational filtering was required because FACS-sorted repertoires could contain abundant contaminating clonotypes from the bulk population. A small fraction of clonotypes appeared in both the CD4 and CD8 compartments, likely as a result of convergent recombination. Most clones expanded after primary vaccination (approximately 96% of CD4 and roughly 91% of CD8) were re-detected after the booster, suggesting that broad memory maintenance occurred. Compared with the primary T-cell response, the secondary T-cell response was weaker but faster, peaking on day 5 rather than day 15. Because only two donors were included in the study, the extent to which the findings can be generalized is limited.

The treatment or condition label here, explained by the study, means: live attenuated yellow fever vaccine strain. A standard Ficoll-Paque protocol was used to isolate PBMCs from peripheral blood. Dynabeads CD4 and CD8 positive selection kits were used to isolate the CD4 and CD8 T-cell fractions. TriZol was used to extract RNA from bulk PBMCs, from CD4 and CD8 fractions, and from dextramer-positive and dextramer-negative fractions. TCR cDNA was synthesized by 5'RACE template switching, through which a universal primer site and unique molecular identifiers were introduced. Priming for cDNA synthesis came from both the TCR alpha and TCR beta constant segments. Library amplification used two PCR steps, and the second PCR step added sample barcodes and sequencing adapters. Sequencing of libraries was done on Illumina HiSeq 2500 (2x100 bp) or NovaSeq (2x150 bp). On the study's bioinformatics: Demultiplexing of reads and collapsing into UMI consensus sequences were performed with MIGEC, and V(D)J alignment was carried out with MiXCR. Vaccine-responding clonotypes were defined with edgeR using replicate PBMC samples, requiring FDR below 0.01 and a log2 fold change above 5 up to day 15. Bulk clonotypes were assigned CD4 or CD8 identity according to which sequenced CD4 or CD8 repertoire held them at higher abundance. The public reads were reprocessed in TCRdb via fastp at Q25 and MiXCR, keeping in-frame beta chains. Each CDR3 protein gets just one entry, which takes the most common genes and DNA from the rows behind it. The V and J calls, along with clone size, are taken from TCRdb and not from the paper's own processing. The sample table holds more than 120,000 distinct CDR3 sequences, of which about 7.7% were seen once. Together, the top ten hold less than 0.95% of the sample.

The sample in question was CD4+ T cells sorted from PBMCs, obtained 5 days after the yellow fever booster vaccination. The sequence was collected from a man aged 30 to 39 who received the YFV17D yellow fever vaccine.

The CDR3 reads as follows: CSARSGTSGREQYF. The nucleotide sequence reads TGCAGTGCTAGATCGGGGACTAGCGGTCGAGAGCAGTACTTC. The sequence joins TRBV20-1 to TRBJ2-7; TRBD2 aligns with 11 central bases. The germline V gene (reference sequence) gives CDR1 as DFQATT and CDR2 as SNEGSKA. The CDR3 sequence holds 14 residues, the cysteine and phenylalanine included. Solely the CDR3 DNA is kept, with 42 bases framed from the first base. Here V drops 2 bases and J drops 7 bases, and the junction holds 7 bases not matched to any gene.